This TCR beta chain was observed in a study of blood T cell repertoires in COVID-19. CDR3 length equals 16 residues. Per germline, CDR1 KGHSH and CDR2 LQKENI. The junction had 7 bases not matched to a gene; V was cut back by 6 bases and J by 0 bases. Under the authors' procedure: Nucleated cell counts were estimated from reference gene primer amplification. The table came from immunoSEQ multiplex PCR; TCRdb's copy has only in-frame clones and leaves some out. V and J calls and clone size are copied from that table; D and trimming were computed from the DNA. The table lists about 330,000 clones, over 75% of them singletons, with 3.5% to 4.5% in the top ten.

J is TRBJ1-3 and V is TRBV18; TRBD1 aligns across 8 bases. Material for sequencing was peripheral blood. The receptor was derived from a woman between 45 and 60 years old with active or convalescent COVID-19. The chain's CDR3 is CASSPQGASSGNTIYF. CDR3 DNA sequence: TGTGCCAGCTCGCCTCAGGGGGCGAGCTCTGGAAACACCATATATTTT.